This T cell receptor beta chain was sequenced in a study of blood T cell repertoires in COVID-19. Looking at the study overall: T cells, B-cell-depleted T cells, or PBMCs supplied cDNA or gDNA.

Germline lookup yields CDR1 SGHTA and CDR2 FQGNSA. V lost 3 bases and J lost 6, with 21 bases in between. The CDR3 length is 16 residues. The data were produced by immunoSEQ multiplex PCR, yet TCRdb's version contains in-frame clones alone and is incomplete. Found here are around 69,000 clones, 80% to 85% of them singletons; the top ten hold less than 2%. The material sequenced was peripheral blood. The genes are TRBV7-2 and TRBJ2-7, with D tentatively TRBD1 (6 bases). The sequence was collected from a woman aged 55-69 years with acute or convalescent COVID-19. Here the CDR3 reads CASSLSTGIRAREQYF. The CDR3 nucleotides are TGTGCCAGCAGCTTGTCTACAGGGATCCGAGCGCGCGAGCAGTACTTC.